The sequence of this T cell receptor beta chain was determined in a study of patients and donors after allogeneic stem cell transplantation. Trimming at V came to 5 bases and at J to 3 bases, leaving 9 bases not matched to a gene. Germline V gives CDR1 SEHNR, CDR2 FQNEAQ (reference sequence). The CDR3 runs to 15 residues. TCRdb re-called the RT-PCR reads through MiXCR, storing one row per CDR3 protein. The profile covers approximately 99,000 distinct CDR3 sequences, with 35% appearing a single time and more than 25% taken by the ten largest. This sequence joins TRBV7-9 and TRBJ2-7; 8 bases are a match to TRBD1. Sequencing was performed on blood, either unsorted or a sorted T cell fraction (not recorded which). This TCR was recovered from a human donor who was either an allogeneic HSCT recipient or a stem cell or donor lymphocyte infusion donor (not recorded which). It is not recorded whose cells these are; they may come from a transplant donor. The CDR3 sequence is CASSISGTGHYEQYF. The CDR3 nucleotides are TGTGCCAGCAGCATCTCCGGGACAGGACACTACGAGCAGTACTTC.